The clone carrying this TCR beta chain was observed at least ten times. Its specificity is unknown. V lost 1 base and J lost 4, with 17 bases in between. Germline V gene sequence: CDR1 SGHTA, CDR2 FQGNSA. This CDR3 contains 16 residues. The sample comes from a study of T cell repertoires in cytomegalovirus infection. Overall study findings and caveats: The study found HLA-C-restricted CMV-specific TCR beta clonotypes dominating the ex vivo response.

Via MiXCR, TCRdb re-called the reads, giving one row per CDR3 protein. The profile shows about 360,000 distinct CDR3 sequences, around a sixth of them singletons. This clonotype was sampled from a human donor in good health (CMV status not recorded). Some clones in this sample may be carry-over from other donors' samples. The chain has TRBV7-2 and TRBJ2-7; TRBD2 might be the D (5 bases). Sequenced: PBMCs. The CDR3 coding sequence is TGTGCCAGCAGCTTAGGGATGTGGGGAGCTGGGTACGAGCAGTACTTC. It codes for CASSLGMWGAGYEQYF.